Listed here are 23 T cell receptor beta chains from one sample, sequenced in a study of neoadjuvant anti-PD-1 for oral cavity cancer. Some clones are missing from TCRdb's copy, which holds only in-frame ones; the method was immunoSEQ multiplex PCR. This sample has fewer than 8,000 clones, with roughly 62% found just once. The sample's time point: after neoadjuvant nivolumab, at surgical resection. The sequences come from PBMCs, collected after nivolumab (anti-PD-1) treatment. All receptors come from a person aged 35-79 years with oral cavity squamous cell carcinoma.

The V gene is TRBV14, the J gene TRBJ1-1, with TRBD1 identical over 8 bases. Germline CDR1 SGHDN, CDR2 FVKESK. V gave up 0 bases and J gave up 0 bases; unmatched junction bases: 12. CDR3 size: 19 residues. As DNA, the CDR3 is TGTGCCAGCAGCCAAGAGGGGCAGGGGGCGTGGAGGATGAACACTGAAGCTTTCTTT. It translates to CASSQEGQGAWRMNTEAFF.

This chain joins TRBV10-2 and TRBJ2-7; weak D call: TRBD2 (5 bases). The germline V and J ends were trimmed by 7 bases and 3 bases, with 16 bases remaining between them. The germline V gene encodes CDR1 WSHSY and CDR2 SAAADI. This CDR3 is built from 14 residues. The CDR3 here is CASNGYERDYEQYF. CDR3 nucleotides: TGCGCCAGCAACGGGTATGAGAGGGACTACGAGCAGTACTTC.

V usage is TRBV7-9 and J usage is TRBJ2-3; no clear D gene. Germline lookup yields CDR1 SEHNR and CDR2 FQNEAQ (reference sequence). V was pared by 0 bases and J by 3 bases, with 4 bases between. The CDR3 has 13 amino acids. Here the CDR3 DNA reads TGTGCCAGCAGCTTAGCGTCGACAGATACGCAGTATTTT. The encoded protein is CASSLASTDTQYF.

The CDR3 loop reads CASSAYRGHEQFF. In nucleotides, the CDR3 is TGTGCCAGCAGCGCCTACAGGGGACATGAGCAGTTCTTC. J is TRBJ2-1 and V is TRBV5-6; 7 bases line up with TRBD1. The V and J ends lost 4 bases and 8 bases, in that order; junction bases with no gene match: 6. Per germline, CDR1 SGHDT and CDR2 YYEEEE. CDR3 length: 13 residues. Based on the CDR3 plus reference TRBV5-6 and TRBJ2-1, the full variable domain is DAGVTQSPTHLIKTRGQQVTLRCSPKSGHDTVSWYQQALGQGPQFIFQYYEEEERQRGNFPDRFSGHQFPNYSSELNVNALLLGDSALYLCASSAYRGHEQFFGPGTRLTVL.

The genes are TRBV27 and TRBJ1-1, with TRBD1 matching over 7 bases. With V trimmed by 2 bases and J by 0 bases, 6 bases remained unmatched. Germline CDR1 and CDR2: MNHEY and SMNVEV (reference sequence). The CDR3 has 16 amino acids. Written as DNA, the CDR3 is TGTGCCAGCAGTTTAGTCGCCGGGACAGTGAACACTGAAGCTTTCTTT. It encodes CASSLVAGTVNTEAFF.

The chain couples TRBV28 to TRBJ1-2, with TRBD1 matching over 10 bases. This CDR3 region has 13 residues. Unmatched junction bases numbered 3, after V lost 6 bases and J lost 5 bases. CDR1 and CDR2 from the germline V gene are MDHEN and SYDVKM. CDR3 DNA sequence: TGTGCCAGCAGCCTGGGACAGGGGTATGGCTACACCTTC. Its protein product is CASSLGQGYGYTF.

The chain uses TRBV19 and TRBJ2-1; D remains unclear. Germline CDR1 LNHDA, CDR2 SQIVND (reference sequence). V lost 4 bases to trimming and J lost 0 bases, with 7 bases between them. The CDR3 sequence is 14 residues long. CDR3: CASSRRSSYNEQFF. CDR3 nucleotides: TGTGCCAGTAGTAGAAGGTCCTCCTACAATGAGCAGTTCTTC.

The rearrangement uses TRBV28 and TRBJ2-5, with D perhaps assigned TRBD1 or TRBD2 (5 bases each). This CDR3 is 15 amino acids long. The V and J ends lost 11 bases and 7 bases respectively, with 26 bases between them. The germline V gene encodes CDR1 MDHEN and CDR2 SYDVKM. In DNA form, the CDR3 reads TGTGCCGCCTTGGCCGGTGGGGGATCCGCGGGGACCCAGTACTTC. Protein product: CAALAGGGSAGTQYF. Filled out from reference TRBV28 and TRBJ2-5, the complete variable domain reads DVKVTQSSRYLVKRTGEKVFLECVQDMDHENMFWYRQDPGLGLRLIYFSYDVKMKEKGDIPEGYSVSREKKERFSLILESASTNQTSMYLCAALAGGGSAGTQYFGPGTRLLVL.

This rearrangement joins TRBV14 to TRBJ2-7, with D possibly TRBD1 on 5 matching bases. This CDR3 has 16 residues. The V and J ends lost 1 base and 8 bases respectively, with 21 bases between them. Germline V lookup: CDR1 SGHDN, CDR2 FVKESK. The CDR3 DNA reads TGTGCCAGCAGCCAAGTTGGCGGCGTCGTCGTGGGGCAGCAGTACTTC. Translated, it gives CASSQVGGVVVGQQYF.

The V call is TRBV7-8, the J call TRBJ1-2; D possibly corresponds to TRBD1 (5 bases). The CDR3 is made up of 17 amino acids. V was cut by 1 base and J by 4 bases, with 19 bases left in between. Germline CDR1 SGHVS, CDR2 FQNEAQ. In DNA, the CDR3 is TGTGCCAGCAGCTTAGGGGGAGAGGGGCCCCTCGCCTATGGCTACACCTTC. Translation gives CASSLGGEGPLAYGYTF. The full variable domain, in which reference TRBV7-8 and TRBJ1-2 provide the parts outside the CDR3, is GAGVSQSPRYKVAKRGQDVALRCDPISGHVSLFWYQQALGQGPEFLTYFQNEAQLDKSGLPSDRFFAERPEGSVSTLKIQRTQQEDSAVYLCASSLGGEGPLAYGYTFGSGTRLTVV.

CDR3: CASSPAGRGYNEQFF. CDR3 nucleotide sequence: TGTGCCAGCAGCCCGGCAGGGAGGGGCTACAATGAGCAGTTCTTC. The rearrangement joins TRBV9 to TRBJ2-1; 7 nucleotides line up with TRBD2. The length of the CDR3 is 15 residues. The germline gives CDR1 SGDLS, CDR2 YYNGEE. J lost 3 bases, V lost 4 bases, and 7 bases had no gene match. Looking up the rest from reference TRBV9 and TRBJ2-1 gives the full variable domain: DSGVTQTPKHLITATGQRVTLRCSPRSGDLSVYWYQQSLDQGLQFLIQYYNGEERAKGNILERFSAQQFPDLHSELNLSSLELGDSALYFCASSPAGRGYNEQFFGPGTRLTVL.

This clone was observed a single time. The V gene is TRBV11-2, the J gene TRBJ1-2; 11 bases are a match to TRBD1. The V segment lost 3 bases and the J segment 6 bases; nucleotides outside the gene matches: 0. This CDR3 contains 13 residues. Looked up from germline, CDR1 is SGHAT and CDR2 is FQNNGV. The DNA of the CDR3 is TGTGCCAGCAGCTTGGGACAGGGGGATGGCTACACCTTC. Amino acid sequence: CASSLGQGDGYTF.

This clone was seen only a few times. This chain connects TRBV19 to TRBJ2-2; the D call may be TRBD1 or TRBD2 (5 bases each). The V end was cut by 6 bases, the J end by 5 bases, with 13 bases between. The CDR3 is 14 amino acids. CDR1 and CDR2 (germline): LNHDA, SQIVND (reference sequence). CDR3: CASRWGSRTGELFF. CDR3 sequence (DNA): TGTGCCAGTAGGTGGGGGTCGCGGACCGGGGAGCTGTTTTTT.

This clone was found a few times. The chain is built from TRBV18 and TRBJ1-1; D gene ambiguous. V was cut by 0 bases and J by 4 bases, with 6 bases left in between. The CDR3 length is 13 residues. CDR1 is KGHSH, CDR2 LQKENI, per germline. The CDR3 region has the DNA TGTGCCAGCTCACCACCTATGTCCACTGAAGCTTTCTTT. Encoded protein: CASSPPMSTEAFF.

This chain connects TRBV9 to TRBJ2-3; 15 bases agree with TRBD2. With V trimmed by 4 bases and J by 3 bases, 9 bases remained unmatched. CDR1 is SGDLS and CDR2 is YYNGEE in the germline V gene. The CDR3 runs 18 residues. The DNA for the CDR3 is TGTGCCAGCAGCTTCTTACCGGGACTAGCGGGGGGAACAGATACGCAGTATTTT. It yields the protein CASSFLPGLAGGTDTQYF.

This clone was seen only a few times. The rearrangement links TRBV11-2 to TRBJ1-2, with D tentatively TRBD1 (6 bases). The V end lost 4 bases, the J end lost 1 base, and 10 bases lay between the germline ends. The CDR3 totals 14 residues. CDR1 is SGHAT, CDR2 FQNNGV, per germline. The CDR3 region has the DNA TGTGCCAGCAGCTCACAGGGTGTTAACTATGGCTACACCTTC. This encodes CASSSQGVNYGYTF.

This clone was recorded once. The chain combines TRBV27 with TRBJ2-7; D ambiguous. V shed 1 base and J shed 2 bases, with 9 bases lying between them. This CDR3 is 14 amino acids long. The germline V gene has CDR1 MNHEY and CDR2 SMNVEV (reference sequence). The CDR3 protein is CASSLYPITYEQYF. In DNA, the CDR3 is TGTGCCAGCAGTTTATACCCGATTACCTACGAGCAGTACTTC.

The V call is TRBV6-5, the J call TRBJ2-7; D possibly corresponds to TRBD1 (5 bases). Trimming shortened V by 6 bases and J by 0 bases, and 15 bases separated the two germline ends. The CDR3 runs to 15 residues. Germline CDR1 MNHEY, CDR2 SVGAGI. The CDR3 sequence is CASSRDRISSYEQYF. CDR3 nucleotide sequence: TGTGCCAGCAGCCGTGACAGAATTAGCTCCTACGAGCAGTACTTC.

The gene calls are TRBV7-9 and TRBJ2-5; weak D call: TRBD1 (6 bases). CDR3 length: 15 residues. Germline V gives CDR1 SEHNR, CDR2 FQNEAQ (reference sequence). The V end lost 4 bases, the J end lost 3 bases, and 15 bases lay between the germline ends. CDR3 sequence reads: CASSYRRGTKETQYF. CDR3 DNA sequence: TGTGCCAGCAGCTACCGTAGGGGGACCAAAGAGACCCAGTACTTC.

This chain joins TRBV9 and TRBJ2-3; 11 nucleotides line up with TRBD2. The CDR3 is 15 amino acids. Germline loops: CDR1 SGDLS, CDR2 YYNGEE. Trimming removed 4 bases from V and 6 bases from J; junction bases left unmatched: 7. The CDR3 loop is CASSPGLAGWDTQYF. CDR3 in DNA: TGTGCCAGCAGCCCCGGACTAGCGGGCTGGGATACGCAGTATTTT.

This sequence joins TRBV27 and TRBJ1-5, with D perhaps TRBD1 (5 bases). This CDR3 spans 13 amino acids. Between the trimmed V and J ends, which lost 1 base and 5 bases, there was a span of 6 bases. The germline CDR1 and CDR2 sequences are MNHEY and SMNVEV (reference sequence). Here the CDR3 DNA reads TGTGCCAGCAGTTTATGGGACGATCAGCCCCAGCATTTT. It yields the protein CASSLWDDQPQHF.

V is TRBV4-3 and J is TRBJ1-2; D possibly corresponds to TRBD1 (5 bases). With 5 bases removed from V and 4 bases from J, the gap between germline ends came to 14 bases. The CDR3 is made up of 14 amino acids. Germline CDR1 is LGHNA and CDR2 is YSLEER. The CDR3, as DNA: TGCGCCAGCAGCAAAGGGGTTACCAGCTATGGCTACACCTTC. It yields the protein CASSKGVTSYGYTF.

In this sample, this clone turned up once. CDR3 amino acids: CASSFTGRFVAGELFF. The CDR3 nucleotides read TGTGCCAGCAGCTTTACAGGGAGGTTCGTCGCCGGGGAGCTGTTTTTT. The chain carries TRBV11-2 and TRBJ2-2, with D perhaps being TRBD1 or TRBD2 (6 bases each). This CDR3 spans 16 amino acids. The V end lost 3 bases, the J end lost 6 bases, and 17 bases lay between the germline ends. CDR1 and CDR2 (germline): SGHAT, FQNNGV.